The table lists the clone carrying this TCR beta chain with many counts. The entire patient cohort was treatment-naive prior to thyroid surgery. The data stem from a study of metastatic and nonmetastatic thyroid tumors. The CDR3 totals 12 residues. Trimming left V 4 bases short and J 4 bases short, with 11 bases between. CDR1 is GTSNPN and CDR2 is SVGIG in the germline V gene (reference sequence). TCRdb re-called clones from the PCR reads using MiXCR. The profile covers 23,000 or so clones, with around 20% appearing a single time and about 5% taken by the ten largest. What was sequenced was blood. The chain combines TRBV30 with TRBJ2-7, with D unclear. The TCR sequence derives from a male donor with papillary thyroid cancer or a benign thyroid nodule (not recorded which). Some clones in this sample may be carry-over from other donors' samples. The CDR3 loop is CAWTPTTYEQYF. In DNA form, the CDR3 reads TGTGCCTGGACCCCCACCACTTACGAGCAGTACTTC.